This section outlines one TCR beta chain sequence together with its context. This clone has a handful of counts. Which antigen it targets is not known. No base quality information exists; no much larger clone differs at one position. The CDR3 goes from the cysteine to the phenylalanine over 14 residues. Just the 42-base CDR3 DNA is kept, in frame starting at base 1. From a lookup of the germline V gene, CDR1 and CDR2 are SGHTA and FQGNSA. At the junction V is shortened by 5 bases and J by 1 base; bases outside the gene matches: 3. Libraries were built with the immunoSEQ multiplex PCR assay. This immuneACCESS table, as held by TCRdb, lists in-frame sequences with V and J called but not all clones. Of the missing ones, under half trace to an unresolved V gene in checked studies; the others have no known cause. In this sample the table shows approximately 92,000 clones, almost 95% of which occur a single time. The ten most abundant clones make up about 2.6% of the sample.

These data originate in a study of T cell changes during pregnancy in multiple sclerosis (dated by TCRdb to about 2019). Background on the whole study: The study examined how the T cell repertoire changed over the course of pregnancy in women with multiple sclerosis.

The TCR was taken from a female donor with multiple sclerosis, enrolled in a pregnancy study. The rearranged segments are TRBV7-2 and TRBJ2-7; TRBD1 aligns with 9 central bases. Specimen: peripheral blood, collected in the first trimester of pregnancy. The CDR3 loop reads CASSPGTGSYEQYF. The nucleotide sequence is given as TGTGCCAGCAGCCCGGGGACAGGGTCCTACGAGCAGTACTTC.